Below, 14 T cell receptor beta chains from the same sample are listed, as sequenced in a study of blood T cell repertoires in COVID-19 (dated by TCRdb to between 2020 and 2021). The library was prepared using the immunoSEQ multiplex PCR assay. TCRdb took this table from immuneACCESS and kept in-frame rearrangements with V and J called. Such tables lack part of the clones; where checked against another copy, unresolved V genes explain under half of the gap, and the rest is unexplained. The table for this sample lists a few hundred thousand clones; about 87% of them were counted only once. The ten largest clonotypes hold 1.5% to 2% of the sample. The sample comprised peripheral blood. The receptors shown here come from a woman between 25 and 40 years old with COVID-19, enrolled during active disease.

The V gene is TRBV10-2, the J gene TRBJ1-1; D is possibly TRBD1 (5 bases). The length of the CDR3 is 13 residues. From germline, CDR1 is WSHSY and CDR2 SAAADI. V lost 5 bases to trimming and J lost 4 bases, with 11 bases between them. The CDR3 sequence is CASSIKGPTEAFF. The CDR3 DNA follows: TGCGCCAGCAGTATTAAGGGGCCCACTGAAGCTTTCTTT.

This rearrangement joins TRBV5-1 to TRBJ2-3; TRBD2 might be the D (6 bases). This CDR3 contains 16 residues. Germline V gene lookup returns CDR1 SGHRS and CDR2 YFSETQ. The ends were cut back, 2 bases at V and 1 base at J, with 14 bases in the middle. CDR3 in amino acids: CASSFWGESGTDTQYF. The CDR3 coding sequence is TGCGCCAGCAGCTTTTGGGGGGAGTCCGGCACAGATACGCAGTATTTT.

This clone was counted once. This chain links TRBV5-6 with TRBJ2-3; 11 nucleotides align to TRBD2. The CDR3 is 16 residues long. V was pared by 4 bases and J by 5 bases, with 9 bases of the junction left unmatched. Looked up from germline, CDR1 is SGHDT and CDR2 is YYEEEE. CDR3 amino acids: CASSALLAGAGDTQYF. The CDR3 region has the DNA TGTGCCAGCAGCGCCTTACTAGCGGGGGCGGGAGATACGCAGTATTTT.

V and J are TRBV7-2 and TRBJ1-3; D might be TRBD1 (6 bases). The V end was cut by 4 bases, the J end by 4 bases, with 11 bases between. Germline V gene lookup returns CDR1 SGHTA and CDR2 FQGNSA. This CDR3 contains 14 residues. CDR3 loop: CASSYRVSGNTIYF. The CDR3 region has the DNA TGTGCCAGCAGCTACAGGGTTTCAGGAAACACCATATATTTT. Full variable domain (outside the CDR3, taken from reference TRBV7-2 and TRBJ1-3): GAGVSQSPSNKVTEKGKDVELRCDPISGHTALYWYRQSLGQGLEFLIYFQGNSAPDKSGLPSDRFSAERTGGSVSTLTIQRTQQEDSAVYLCASSYRVSGNTIYFGEGSWLTVV.

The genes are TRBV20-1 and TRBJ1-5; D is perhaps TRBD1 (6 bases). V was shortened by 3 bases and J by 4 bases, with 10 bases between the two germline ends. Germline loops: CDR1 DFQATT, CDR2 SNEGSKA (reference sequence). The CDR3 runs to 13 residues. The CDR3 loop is CSASPRGNQPQHF. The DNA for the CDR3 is TGCAGTGCTAGTCCCAGGGGAAATCAGCCCCAGCATTTT.

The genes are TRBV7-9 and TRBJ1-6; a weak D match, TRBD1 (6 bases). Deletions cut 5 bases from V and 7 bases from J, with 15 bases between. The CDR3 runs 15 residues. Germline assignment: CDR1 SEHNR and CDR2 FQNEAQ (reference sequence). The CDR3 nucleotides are TGTGCCAGCAGCCAAGGGGGACCGGCCAATTCACCCCTCCACTTT. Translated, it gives CASSQGGPANSPLHF.

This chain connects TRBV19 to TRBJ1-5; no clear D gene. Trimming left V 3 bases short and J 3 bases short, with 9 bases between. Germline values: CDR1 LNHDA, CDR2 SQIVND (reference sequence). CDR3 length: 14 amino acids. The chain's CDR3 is CASSIGTVNQPQHF. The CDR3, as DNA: TGTGCCAGTAGTATTGGAACAGTCAATCAGCCCCAGCATTTT.

CDR3 region: CASSPQGVKGTEAFF. In DNA, the CDR3 is TGCGCCAGCAGCCCACAGGGGGTAAAAGGCACTGAAGCTTTCTTT. This chain joins TRBV5-1 and TRBJ1-1; 8 positions match TRBD1. CDR1 is SGHRS, CDR2 YFSETQ, per germline. The CDR3 sequence is 15 residues long. V lost 4 bases, J lost 4 bases, and 9 bases stayed unmatched.

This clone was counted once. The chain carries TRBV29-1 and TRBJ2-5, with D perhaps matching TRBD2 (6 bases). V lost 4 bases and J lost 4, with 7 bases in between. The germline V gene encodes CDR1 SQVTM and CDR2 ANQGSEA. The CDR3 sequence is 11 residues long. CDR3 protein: CSVGGVETQYF. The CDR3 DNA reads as TGCAGCGTTGGGGGGGTAGAGACCCAGTACTTC. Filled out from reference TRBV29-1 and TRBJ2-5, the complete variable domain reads SAVISQKPSRDICQRGTSLTIQCQVDSQVTMMFWYRQQPGQSLTLIATANQGSEATYESGFVIDKFPISRPNLTFSTLTVSNMSPEDSSIYLCSVGGVETQYFGPGTRLLVL.

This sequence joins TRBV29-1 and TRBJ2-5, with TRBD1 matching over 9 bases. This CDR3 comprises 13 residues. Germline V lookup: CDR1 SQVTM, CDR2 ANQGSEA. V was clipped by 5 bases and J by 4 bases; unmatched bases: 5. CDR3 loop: CSVMTGGSETQYF. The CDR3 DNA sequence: TGCAGCGTTATGACAGGGGGGTCAGAGACCCAGTACTTC.

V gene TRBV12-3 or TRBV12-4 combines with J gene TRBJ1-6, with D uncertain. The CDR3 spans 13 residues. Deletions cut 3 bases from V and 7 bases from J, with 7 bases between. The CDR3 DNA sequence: TGTGCCAGCAGTTTTAGCGTAAATTCACCCCTCCACTTT. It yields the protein CASSFSVNSPLHF.

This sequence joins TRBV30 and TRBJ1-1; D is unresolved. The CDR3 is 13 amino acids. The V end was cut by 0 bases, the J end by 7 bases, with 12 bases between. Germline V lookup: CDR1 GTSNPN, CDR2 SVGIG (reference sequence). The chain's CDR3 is CAWSVRTDGEAFF. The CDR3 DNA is TGTGCCTGGAGTGTGCGAACAGATGGTGAAGCTTTCTTT.

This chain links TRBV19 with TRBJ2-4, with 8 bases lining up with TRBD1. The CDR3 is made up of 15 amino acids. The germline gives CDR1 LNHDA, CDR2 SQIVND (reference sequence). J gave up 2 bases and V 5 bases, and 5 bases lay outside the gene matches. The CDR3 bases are TGTGCCAGTAGTCTGACAGGGGTAACCAAAAACATTCAGTACTTC. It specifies CASSLTGVTKNIQYF. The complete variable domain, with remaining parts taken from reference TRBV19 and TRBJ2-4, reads DGGITQSPKYLFRKEGQNVTLSCEQNLNHDAMYWYRQDPGQGLRLIYYSQIVNDFQKGDIAEGYSVSREKKESFPLTVTSAQKNPTAFYLCASSLTGVTKNIQYFGAGTRLSVL.

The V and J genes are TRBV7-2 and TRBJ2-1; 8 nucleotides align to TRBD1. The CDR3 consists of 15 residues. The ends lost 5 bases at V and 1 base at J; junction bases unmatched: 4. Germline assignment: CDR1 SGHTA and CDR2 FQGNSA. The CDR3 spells CASSPDRGSYNEQFF. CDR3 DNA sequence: TGTGCCAGCAGCCCCGACAGGGGTTCCTACAATGAGCAGTTCTTC.